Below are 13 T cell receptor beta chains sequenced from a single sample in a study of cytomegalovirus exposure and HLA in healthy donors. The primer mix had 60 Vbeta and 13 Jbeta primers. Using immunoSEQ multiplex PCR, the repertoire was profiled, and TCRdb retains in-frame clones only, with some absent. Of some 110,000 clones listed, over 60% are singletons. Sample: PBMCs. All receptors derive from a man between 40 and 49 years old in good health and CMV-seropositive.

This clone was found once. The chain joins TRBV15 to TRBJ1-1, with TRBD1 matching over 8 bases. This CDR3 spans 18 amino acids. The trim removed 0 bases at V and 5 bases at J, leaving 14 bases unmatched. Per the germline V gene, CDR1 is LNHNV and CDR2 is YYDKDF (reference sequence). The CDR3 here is CATSRDIPGQARGTEAFF. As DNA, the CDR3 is TGTGCCACCAGCAGAGATATCCCGGGACAGGCCCGGGGTACTGAAGCTTTCTTT.

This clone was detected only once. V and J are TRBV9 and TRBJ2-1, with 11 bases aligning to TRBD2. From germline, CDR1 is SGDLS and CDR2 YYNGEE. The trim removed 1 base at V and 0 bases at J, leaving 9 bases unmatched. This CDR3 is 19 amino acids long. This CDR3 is CASSVSRASGGSSYNEQFF. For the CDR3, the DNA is TGTGCCAGCAGCGTAAGTCGGGCTAGCGGGGGGAGCTCCTACAATGAGCAGTTCTTC.

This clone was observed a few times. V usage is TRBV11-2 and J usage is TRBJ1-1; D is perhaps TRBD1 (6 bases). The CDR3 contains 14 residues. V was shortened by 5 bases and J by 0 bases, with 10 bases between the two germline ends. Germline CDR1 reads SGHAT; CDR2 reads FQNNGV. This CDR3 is CASSRDRLNTEAFF. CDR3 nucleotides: TGTGCCAGCAGCCGCGACAGGTTGAACACTGAAGCTTTCTTT.

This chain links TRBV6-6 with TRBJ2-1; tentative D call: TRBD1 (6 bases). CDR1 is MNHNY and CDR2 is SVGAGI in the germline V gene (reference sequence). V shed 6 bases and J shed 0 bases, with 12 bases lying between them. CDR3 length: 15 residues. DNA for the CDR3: TGTGCCAGCAGCCGCACAGGGAGCTCCTACAATGAGCAGTTCTTC. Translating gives CASSRTGSSYNEQFF.

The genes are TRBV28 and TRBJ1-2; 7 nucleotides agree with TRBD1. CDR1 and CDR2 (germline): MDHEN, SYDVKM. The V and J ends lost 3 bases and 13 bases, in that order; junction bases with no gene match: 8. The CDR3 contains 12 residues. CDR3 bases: TGTGCCAGCAGTTTTGCCGGGACAGCCCTCACCTTC. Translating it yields CASSFAGTALTF.

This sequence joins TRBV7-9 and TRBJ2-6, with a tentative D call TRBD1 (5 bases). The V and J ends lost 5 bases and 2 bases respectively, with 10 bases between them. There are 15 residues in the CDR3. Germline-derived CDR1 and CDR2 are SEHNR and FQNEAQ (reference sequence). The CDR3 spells CASSRPRAGANVLTF. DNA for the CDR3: TGTGCCAGCAGCCGTCCCAGGGCTGGGGCCAACGTCCTGACTTTC.

The CDR3 region has the DNA TGTGCCAGTAGTGAGCCAGGGGGGAATGAAAAACTGTTTTTT. Encoded protein: CASSEPGGNEKLFF. The chain joins TRBV19 to TRBJ1-4, with 7 bases that match TRBD1. Germline V gene sequence: CDR1 LNHDA, CDR2 SQIVND (reference sequence). The CDR3 loop spans 14 amino acids. Trimming took 5 bases from V and 5 from J; bases not matched to a gene: 5.

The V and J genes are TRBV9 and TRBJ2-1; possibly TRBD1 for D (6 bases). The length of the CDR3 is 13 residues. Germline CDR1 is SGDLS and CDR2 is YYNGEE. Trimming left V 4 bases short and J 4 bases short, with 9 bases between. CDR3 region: CASSRDIYNEQFF. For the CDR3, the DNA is TGTGCCAGCAGCCGGGACATTTACAATGAGCAGTTCTTC.

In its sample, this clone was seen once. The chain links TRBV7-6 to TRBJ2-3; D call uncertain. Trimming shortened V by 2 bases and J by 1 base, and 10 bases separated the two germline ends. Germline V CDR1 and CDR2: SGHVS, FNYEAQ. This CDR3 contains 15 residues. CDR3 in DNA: TGTGCCAGCAGCTTACCCCGTACTGGCACAGATACGCAGTATTTT. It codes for CASSLPRTGTDTQYF. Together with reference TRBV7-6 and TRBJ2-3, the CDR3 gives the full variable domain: GAGVSQSPRYKVTKRGQDVALRCDPISGHVSLYWYRQALGQGPEFLTYFNYEAQQDKSGLPNDRFSAERPEGSISTLTIQRTEQRDSAMYRCASSLPRTGTDTQYFGPGTRLTVL.

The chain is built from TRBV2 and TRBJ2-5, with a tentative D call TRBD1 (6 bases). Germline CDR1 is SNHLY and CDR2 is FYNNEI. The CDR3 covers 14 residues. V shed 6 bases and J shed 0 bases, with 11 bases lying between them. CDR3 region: CASSYREHQETQYF. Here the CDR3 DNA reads TGTGCCAGCAGCTACAGGGAGCACCAAGAGACCCAGTACTTC.

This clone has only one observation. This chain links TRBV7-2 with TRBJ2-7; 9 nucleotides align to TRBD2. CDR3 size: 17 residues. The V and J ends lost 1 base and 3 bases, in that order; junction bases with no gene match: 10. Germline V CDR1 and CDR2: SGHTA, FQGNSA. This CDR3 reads CASSLVASGKGDYEQYF. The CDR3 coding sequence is TGTGCCAGCAGCTTAGTCGCTAGCGGGAAGGGGGACTACGAGCAGTACTTC. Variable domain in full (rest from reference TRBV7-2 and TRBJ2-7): GAGVSQSPSNKVTEKGKDVELRCDPISGHTALYWYRQSLGQGLEFLIYFQGNSAPDKSGLPSDRFSAERTGGSVSTLTIQRTQQEDSAVYLCASSLVASGKGDYEQYFGPGTRLTVT.

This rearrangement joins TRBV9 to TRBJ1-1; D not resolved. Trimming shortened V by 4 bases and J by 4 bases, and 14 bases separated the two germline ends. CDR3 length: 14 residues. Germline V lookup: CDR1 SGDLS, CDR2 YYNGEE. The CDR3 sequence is CASSQQVGGTEAFF. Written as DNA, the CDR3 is TGTGCCAGCAGCCAGCAGGTAGGAGGCACTGAAGCTTTCTTT.

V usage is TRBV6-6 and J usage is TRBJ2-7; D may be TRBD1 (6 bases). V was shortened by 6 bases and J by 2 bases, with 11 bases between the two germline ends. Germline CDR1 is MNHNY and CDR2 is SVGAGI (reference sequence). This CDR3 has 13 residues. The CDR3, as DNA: TGTGCCAGCAGCCGGGACACCCCCTACGAGCAGTACTTC. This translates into CASSRDTPYEQYF.